The clone carrying this TCR beta chain turned up a few times. Primed by a sample-barcoded 5' primer and a J-beta primer mix, a second PCR proceeded for about 6 to 11 cycles. Each CDR3 protein is one row after TCRdb ran MiXCR on the 5' RACE reads. Of 630,000 or so distinct CDR3 sequences listed, 32% were seen once; the top ten hold 15% to 17%. These data are taken from a study of blood T cells in healthy people across ages. V lost 1 base and J lost 2, with 6 bases in between. CDR1 is LNHDA and CDR2 is SQIVND in the germline V gene (reference sequence). CDR3 length: 14 residues. The sequenced sample was blood. The sequence was collected from a woman of 80 years or more in good health. The chain employs TRBV19 and TRBJ1-5; D not resolved. CDR3 amino acids: CASSIVGGNQPQHF. CDR3 coding DNA: TGTGCCAGTAGTATAGTGGGAGGCAATCAGCCCCAGCATTTT.